The next 16 T cell receptor beta chains were all read from a single sample in a study of blood T cell repertoires in COVID-19. Sequencing used immunoSEQ multiplex PCR; TCRdb keeps in-frame clones, though not all of them. The data contain fewer than 150,000 clones, around 87% of them singletons. What was sequenced was peripheral blood. These receptors were collected from a woman aged 55-75 years with acute or convalescent COVID-19.

The CDR3 DNA follows: TGTGCCAGCAGCGCCGACAGGGACTCCGGCTACACCTTC. Translating gives CASSADRDSGYTF. The rearrangement uses TRBV11-3 and TRBJ1-2, with 7 positions matching TRBD1. The CDR3 is 13 residues long. CDR1 and CDR2 (germline): SGHNT, YENEEA. The junction had 8 bases not matched to a gene; V was cut back by 5 bases and J by 8 bases.

This clone has just one count. The chain joins TRBV6-5 to TRBJ1-3; 9 bases match TRBD1. There are 14 residues in the CDR3. Germline V gene lookup returns CDR1 MNHEY and CDR2 SVGAGI. The trim removed 7 bases at V and 4 bases at J, leaving 5 bases unmatched. Here the CDR3 reads CASTDRGSGNTIYF. CDR3 nucleotides: TGTGCCAGCACCGACAGGGGGTCAGGAAACACCATATATTTT.

This clone was observed a handful of times. The gene calls are TRBV3-1 (or the pseudogene TRBV3-2) and TRBJ1-2; 12 bases map to TRBD1. The V and J ends lost 4 bases and 7 bases, in that order; junction bases with no gene match: 10. CDR3 size: 16 residues. Germline assignment: CDR1 LGHDT and CDR2 YNNKEL (reference sequence). Here the CDR3 reads CASSPETGQGAGGYTF. DNA for the CDR3: TGTGCCAGCAGCCCCGAAACGGGACAGGGGGCGGGTGGCTACACCTTC.

The chain has TRBV7-8 and TRBJ2-3; no clear D. V was trimmed by 1 base and J by 0 bases, leaving 11 bases between them. The germline V gene has CDR1 SGHVS and CDR2 FQNEAQ. The CDR3 covers 16 residues. The CDR3 is CASSLELGRSTDTQYF. DNA for the CDR3: TGTGCCAGCAGCTTAGAATTGGGCCGGAGCACAGATACGCAGTATTTT. Variable domain in full (rest from reference TRBV7-8 and TRBJ2-3): GAGVSQSPRYKVAKRGQDVALRCDPISGHVSLFWYQQALGQGPEFLTYFQNEAQLDKSGLPSDRFFAERPEGSVSTLKIQRTQQEDSAVYLCASSLELGRSTDTQYFGPGTRLTVL.

The V gene is TRBV3-1 (or the pseudogene TRBV3-2), the J gene TRBJ2-1; TRBD2 agrees at 12 bases. Germline CDR1 reads LGHDT; CDR2 reads YNNKEL (reference sequence). This CDR3 is 16 amino acids long. V lost 1 base, J lost 14 bases, and 12 bases stayed unmatched. The CDR3 here is CASSQGGVTSGSLEFF. CDR3 nucleotides: TGTGCCAGCAGCCAAGGGGGGGTGACTAGCGGGAGCCTAGAGTTCTTC.

The V call is TRBV6-5, the J call TRBJ1-5; D is undetermined. CDR1 is MNHEY and CDR2 is SVGAGI in the germline V gene. The CDR3 consists of 13 residues. Trimming took 0 bases from V and 6 from J, leaving 6 bases between them. CDR3 bases: TGTGCCAGCAGTTACTCGATCAGTCAGCCCCAGCATTTT. Amino acids: CASSYSISQPQHF.

The V gene is TRBV6-5, the J gene TRBJ2-1; 14 bases are a match to TRBD2. This CDR3 region has 15 residues. Trimming cost V 6 bases and J 10 bases; bases outside gene matches: 8. CDR1 and CDR2 from the germline V gene are MNHEY and SVGAGI. The CDR3 sequence is CASRNPGLAGAEQFF. In nucleotides, the CDR3 is TGTGCCAGCAGGAATCCGGGACTAGCGGGAGCAGAGCAGTTCTTC.

V is TRBV28 and J is TRBJ1-2, with unresolved D. The CDR3 is 12 amino acids. The V end was cut by 5 bases, the J end by 7 bases, with 11 bases between. Germline V gene sequence: CDR1 MDHEN, CDR2 SYDVKM. CDR3 coding DNA: TGTGCCAGCAGTCCATTTGTGAGTGGCTACACCTTC. This sequence encodes CASSPFVSGYTF.

The CDR3 loop is CATSAVRGTNTGELFF. The CDR3 DNA is TGTGCCACCAGTGCTGTGCGGGGAACGAACACCGGGGAGCTGTTTTTT. V is TRBV24-1 and J is TRBJ2-2; D is perhaps TRBD2 (6 bases). The CDR3 covers 16 residues. The germline V and J ends were trimmed by 5 bases and 0 bases, with 12 bases remaining between them. Germline CDR1 KGHDR, CDR2 SFDVKD.

The chain has TRBV3-1 (or the pseudogene TRBV3-2) and TRBJ2-1; D gene uncertain. The V and J ends lost 4 bases and 5 bases respectively, with 12 bases between them. The CDR3 loop spans 14 amino acids. CDR1 and CDR2 (germline): LGHDT, YNNKEL (reference sequence). Here the CDR3 reads CASSLRGGDNEQFF. CDR3 in DNA: TGTGCCAGCAGCCTACGCGGCGGAGACAATGAGCAGTTCTTC.

V gene TRBV2 combines with J gene TRBJ2-7; 9 positions agree with TRBD2. Trimming removed 4 bases from V and 4 bases from J; junction bases left unmatched: 2. CDR3 length: 13 amino acids. Germline values: CDR1 SNHLY, CDR2 FYNNEI. The CDR3 DNA reads as TGTGCCAGCAGTGTGGCGGGAGGGTACGAGCAGTACGTC. Protein product: CASSVAGGYEQYV.

V is TRBV7-2 and J is TRBJ2-1; TRBD2 matches at 10 bases. Per germline, CDR1 SGHTA and CDR2 FQGNSA. Losses at the gene ends were 5 bases for V and 14 bases for J; bases not matched to a gene: 9. The CDR3 is 13 amino acids. CDR3 nucleotide sequence: TGTGCCAGCAGCGTAACCCTTAGCGGGAGGAAGTTCTTC. This codes for CASSVTLSGRKFF.

This chain connects TRBV12-5 to TRBJ1-2, with no clear D. The CDR3 is made up of 14 amino acids. V lost 7 bases and J lost 4, with 16 bases in between. In germline, CDR1 is LGHNT, CDR2 FRNRAP. Here the CDR3 DNA reads TGTGCTAGTGCTCTCGGGAGCGGACTCTATGGCTACACCTTC. It is translated as CASALGSGLYGYTF. The full variable domain, in which reference TRBV12-5 and TRBJ1-2 provide the parts outside the CDR3, is DARVTQTPRHKVTEMGQEVTMRCQPILGHNTVFWYRQTMMQGLELLAYFRNRAPLDDSGMPKDRFSAEMPDATLATLKIQPSEPRDSAVYFCASALGSGLYGYTFGSGTRLTVV.

This chain uses TRBV24-1 with TRBJ2-3, with 11 bases that match TRBD1. Germline CDR1 KGHDR, CDR2 SFDVKD. With V trimmed by 8 bases and J by 3 bases, 6 bases remained unmatched. This CDR3 has 15 residues. CDR3: CATKLGDRGTDTQYF. CDR3 sequence (DNA): TGTGCCACCAAGCTCGGGGACAGGGGGACAGATACGCAGTATTTT.

The chain combines TRBV2 with TRBJ1-6; D unclear. V dropped 0 bases and J dropped 10 bases, with 4 bases sitting between them. CDR1 is SNHLY and CDR2 is FYNNEI in the germline V gene. CDR3 length: 12 amino acids. Here the CDR3 DNA reads TGTGCCAGCAGTGAAGCGGGCTCACCCCTCCACTTT. It yields the protein CASSEAGSPLHF.

The V gene is TRBV11-2, the J gene TRBJ2-1; D gene uncertain. The V end lost 3 bases, the J end lost 4 bases, and 7 bases lay between the germline ends. The CDR3 consists of 13 residues. Germline-derived CDR1 and CDR2 are SGHAT and FQNNGV. As DNA, the CDR3 is TGTGCCAGCAGCTTTGTCAGGTACAATGAGCAGTTCTTC. It encodes CASSFVRYNEQFF.